This TCR beta chain was retrieved from a study of glioma-infiltrating T cells after dendritic cell vaccination (dated by TCRdb to 2016 to 2017). Background for the entire study: The cohort included around 15 glioblastoma patients drawn from Phase I and II dendritic cell vaccination trials, of whom 9 were newly diagnosed and 6 had recurrent disease. Patients received autologous tumor lysate-pulsed dendritic cell vaccination between about 2003 and 2012. To make the vaccine, monocyte-derived dendritic cells were cultured for under eight days with IL-4 and GM-CSF and then pulsed overnight with autologous tumor lysate. Three intradermal dendritic cell vaccine injections were administered to patients at biweekly intervals in the arm below the axilla. In glioblastoma patients vaccinated with dendritic cells, deep sequencing of TCR beta CDR3 regions served to measure the amount of tumor-infiltrating lymphocytes and to compare repertoires between tumor and blood. Survival after dendritic cell vaccination was correlated with TCR sequencing metrics such as TIL content and the overlap between tumor and blood repertoires. Overall study results and their limits: TCR clonality showed no direct relationship with survival, which suggests that a diverse polyclonal response may matter. The cohort was small and heterogeneous, and full blood and tumor sets were available for few patients, with initial-recurrent tumor pairs available for even fewer patients. The TCR overlap response model with three groups was called speculative and said to need prospective validation. Longer time to progression and overall survival after dendritic cell vaccination were predicted by higher estimated pretreatment TIL content.

The immunoSEQ assay amplified TCRB CDR3 regions from 1.5 to 2.5 micrograms of genomic DNA, or from all available DNA when less than that amount was available. The multiplex PCR employed 60 forward primers targeting TCR V beta segments and 13 reverse primers targeting J beta segments. To estimate reads per starting template, synthetic control templates were spiked into each sample at limiting dilution. Sequencing produced 87 bp reads on the Illumina HiSeq System. The source study handled its data this way. PCR and sequencing errors were removed by a nearest neighbor algorithm that merged closely related sequences. TCR overlap was defined as the percentage of unique tumor TCR beta sequences that were also found in the peripheral blood of the same patient. TCRdb mirrors the immuneACCESS table, restricted to in-frame sequences. Some clones are absent from its copies; in checked studies, under half trace to an unresolved V gene, and the reason for the others is unknown. V and J calls and clone size are those listed in that table; D and trimming were worked out from the DNA. Here the sample has 60,000 to 70,000 clones; around 86% occur a single time. Of the sample, about 10% is held by the ten largest clones.

CDR1 and CDR2 (SGHTA, FQGNSA) derive from the germline V gene. A distance of 4 bases separates the germline ends of V and J, which lose 3 bases and 4 bases respectively. The CDR3 contains 12 residues, cysteine and phenylalanine counted. Only the CDR3 DNA is retained, 36 bases long and in frame from the first base. Selection of patients required sufficient residual fresh-frozen tumor tissue and over two years of available survival data. None of the glioblastoma patients carried an isocitrate dehydrogenase mutation, although molecular status otherwise varied. PBMC were collected before vaccination, two weeks after the third vaccination, and at tumor progression if tumor progression occurred. Genomic DNA was extracted with the Qiagen DNeasy Blood extraction Kit. On this clone itself: Its antigen has not been determined. The record has no base qualities; no much larger clone is one base away.

The source is a human donor with glioblastoma. The sequence links TRBV7-2 to TRBJ2-1; the D gene lacks a confident call. This specimen was blood, taken before dendritic cell vaccination. The CDR3 is CASSFLYNEQFF. At the DNA level, the sequence is TGTGCCAGCAGCTTCCTTTACAATGAGCAGTTCTTC.